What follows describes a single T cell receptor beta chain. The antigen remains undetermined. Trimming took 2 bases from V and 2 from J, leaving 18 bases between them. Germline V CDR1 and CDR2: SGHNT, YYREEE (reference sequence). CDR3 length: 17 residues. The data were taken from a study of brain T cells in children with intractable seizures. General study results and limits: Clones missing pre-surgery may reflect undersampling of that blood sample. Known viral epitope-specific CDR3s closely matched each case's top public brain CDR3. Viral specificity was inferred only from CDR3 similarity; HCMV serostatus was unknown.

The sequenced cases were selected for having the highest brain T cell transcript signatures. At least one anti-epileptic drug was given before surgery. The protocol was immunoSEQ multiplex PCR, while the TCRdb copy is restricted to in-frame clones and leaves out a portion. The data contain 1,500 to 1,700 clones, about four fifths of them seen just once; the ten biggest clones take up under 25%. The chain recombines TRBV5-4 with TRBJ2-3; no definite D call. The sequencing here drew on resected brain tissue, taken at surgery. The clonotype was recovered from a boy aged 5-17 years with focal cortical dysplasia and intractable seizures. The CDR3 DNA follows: TGTGCCAGCAGCTTTGATCCTGGGCTAGTTGACACAGATACGCAGTATTTT. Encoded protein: CASSFDPGLVDTDTQYF.